The 20 T cell receptor beta chains given below trace back to one sample, sequenced in a study of blood T cell repertoires in COVID-19. The protocol was immunoSEQ multiplex PCR, while the TCRdb copy is restricted to in-frame clones and leaves out a portion. Counted here are about 210,000 clones, about 88% occurring once; the ten biggest clones make up 4% to 5.5%. Sequencing was performed on peripheral blood. These receptors all stem from a woman in her thirties or forties with acute or convalescent COVID-19.

V gene TRBV7-6 combines with J gene TRBJ1-4; D is perhaps TRBD1 (6 bases). This CDR3 is built from 22 residues. The V end lost 1 base, the J end lost 0 bases, and 27 bases lay between the germline ends. Germline V gene lookup returns CDR1 SGHVS and CDR2 FNYEAQ. DNA for the CDR3: TGTGCCAGCAGCTTAGAGTCCCCTCGGACGCAACAAGGGGGTGCAACTAATGAAAAACTGTTTTTT. This gives the protein CASSLESPRTQQGGATNEKLFF.

The chain recombines TRBV18 with TRBJ2-7, with TRBD1 matching over 12 bases. The CDR3 covers 16 residues. Germline values: CDR1 KGHSH, CDR2 LQKENI. V trimming: 4 bases; J trimming: 5 bases; junction bases outside the gene matches: 9. The CDR3 region has the DNA TGTGCCAGCTCACATACGGGACAGGGGGCGAGAAACGAGCAGTACGTC. Its protein is CASSHTGQGARNEQYV.

This clone was seen repeatedly, ten times or more. The chain is built from TRBV23-1 and TRBJ2-7, with a possible D match to TRBD2 (6 bases). TRBV23-1 falls under the ORF class, with uncertain function. The ends were cut back, 6 bases at V and 0 bases at J, with 21 bases in the middle. CDR3 size: 17 residues. CDR3 DNA: TGCGCCAGCAGCCCACCGGGACTGGGAAATAGCTCCTACGAGCAGTACGTC. This encodes CASSPPGLGNSSYEQYV.

CDR3 nucleotides: TGTGCCAGCAGTCAGATAGGATTCGGGGGGGCCGGTGAGCAGTTCTTC. This encodes CASSQIGFGGAGEQFF. The rearrangement joins TRBV27 to TRBJ2-1, with 8 bases identical to TRBD2. Trimming took 5 bases from V and 9 from J; bases not matched to a gene: 15. This CDR3 comprises 16 residues. Germline CDR1 MNHEY, CDR2 SMNVEV (reference sequence).

V is TRBV15 and J is TRBJ1-3; 10 bases align to TRBD1. The CDR3 is made up of 15 amino acids. After removal of 1 base from V and 3 bases from J, the junction contained 0 bases not matched to a gene. Germline CDR1 LNHNV, CDR2 YYDKDF (reference sequence). The CDR3 sequence: CATSRGTGGGNTIYF. The CDR3 coding sequence is TGTGCCACCAGCAGAGGGACAGGGGGTGGAAACACCATATATTTT.

The chain recombines TRBV7-2 with TRBJ1-3; D is unclear. There are 16 residues in the CDR3. Trimming pared 1 base from V and 2 bases from J, leaving 12 bases between. Per the germline V gene, CDR1 is SGHTA and CDR2 is FQGNSA. CDR3 sequence: CASSLDPSSPGNTIYF. The CDR3 nucleotides are TGTGCCAGCAGCTTAGATCCGTCCTCTCCTGGAAACACCATATATTTT.

The chain employs TRBV5-4 and TRBJ1-1, with D unresolved. The CDR3 length is 15 residues. Per germline, CDR1 SGHNT and CDR2 YYREEE (reference sequence). Trimming left V 6 bases short and J 7 bases short, with 22 bases between. CDR3 sequence (DNA): TGTGCCAGCACCCCGGGAGCCCCCACGGTTGGTGAAGCTTTCTTT. Amino acid sequence: CASTPGAPTVGEAFF. Drawing the rest from reference TRBV5-4 and TRBJ1-1, the complete variable domain is ETGVTQSPTHLIKTRGQQVTLRCSSQSGHNTVSWYQQALGQGPQFIFQYYREEENGRGNFPPRFSGLQFPNYSSELNVNALELDDSALYLCASTPGAPTVGEAFFGQGTRLTVV.

The V call is TRBV11-2, the J call TRBJ2-4; D is unresolved. V dropped 0 bases and J dropped 0 bases, with 9 bases sitting between them. Looked up from germline, CDR1 is SGHAT and CDR2 is FQNNGV. The CDR3 has 16 residues. The DNA for the CDR3 is TGTGCCAGCAGCTTAGAACCCTCACTAGCCAAAAACATTCAGTACTTC. Its translation is CASSLEPSLAKNIQYF.

This clone has just one count. The chain joins TRBV19 to TRBJ1-2; D gene unclear. V was pared by 0 bases and J by 6 bases, with 14 bases between. The germline CDR1 and CDR2 sequences are LNHDA and SQIVND (reference sequence). The CDR3 length is 15 residues. CDR3 region: CASSIDRTGVNGYTF. The CDR3 DNA is TGTGCCAGTAGTATAGATCGCACCGGGGTTAATGGCTACACCTTC.

V gene TRBV10-3 combines with J gene TRBJ1-2, with D tentatively TRBD1 (5 bases). The V gene's germline CDR1 is ENHRY and CDR2 SYGVKD. V shed 6 bases and J shed 4 bases, with 21 bases lying between them. CDR3 length: 16 amino acids. Here the CDR3 reads CAISDAGGVGVYGYTF. The DNA for the CDR3 is TGTGCCATCAGCGATGCGGGGGGGGTGGGAGTCTATGGCTACACCTTC.

The chain couples TRBV5-1 to TRBJ2-3; D ambiguous. The CDR3 consists of 15 residues. Per the germline V gene, CDR1 is SGHRS and CDR2 is YFSETQ. Trimming left V 0 bases short and J 2 bases short, with 10 bases between. CDR3 protein: CASSLVSISTDTQYF. For the CDR3, the DNA is TGCGCCAGCAGCTTGGTTTCCATTTCCACAGATACGCAGTATTTT.

The chain is built from TRBV21-1 and TRBJ2-5; no check of the table's D call, TRBD2, against the DNA was made. TRBV21-1 constitutes a pseudogene. The CDR3 length is 17 residues. Written as DNA, the CDR3 is TGTGCCACCAGTTGGGAGACTAGCGGGGGAGTATTAGAGACCCAGTACTTC. Translation: CATSWETSGGVLETQYF.

This clone was observed once. The V call is TRBV12-3 or TRBV12-4, the J call TRBJ2-3; no firm D call. This CDR3 spans 13 amino acids. V gave up 9 bases and J gave up 1 base, with 11 bases separating them. The CDR3 coding sequence is TGTGCCAGTGCCCCCAGCGGCACAGATACGCAGTATTTT. Translated: CASAPSGTDTQYF.

The chain recombines TRBV6-2 or TRBV6-3 with TRBJ1-5; D may be TRBD1 (5 bases). V was pared by 0 bases and J by 3 bases, with 9 bases between. CDR3 length equals 15 residues. From germline, CDR1 is MNHEY and CDR2 SVGEGT. The CDR3 sequence is CASSYSGEVNQPQHF. CDR3 DNA: TGTGCCAGCAGTTACTCGGGGGAGGTCAATCAGCCCCAGCATTTT.

This rearrangement joins TRBV7-2 to TRBJ1-1; 7 bases align to TRBD1. CDR3 length: 15 residues. Germline V CDR1 and CDR2: SGHTA, FQGNSA. The V and J ends lost 5 bases and 7 bases, in that order; junction bases with no gene match: 13. The CDR3, as DNA: TGTGCCAGCAGCCTGACGACAGGGTTGAATAGTGAAGCTTTCTTT. Amino acid sequence: CASSLTTGLNSEAFF.

V usage is TRBV19 and J usage is TRBJ1-1; D might be TRBD1 (5 bases). Trimming stripped 6 bases from V and 3 bases from J, with 11 bases between. Per germline, CDR1 LNHDA and CDR2 SQIVND (reference sequence). This CDR3 spans 13 amino acids. CDR3 nucleotide sequence: TGTGCCAGTAGCGCTCAGGGTTACACTGAAGCTTTCTTT. It is translated as CASSAQGYTEAFF.

The chain combines TRBV9 with TRBJ2-3; 8 nucleotides agree with TRBD1. The CDR3 is made up of 15 amino acids. Trimming cost V 3 bases and J 0 bases; bases outside gene matches: 3. Looked up from germline, CDR1 is SGDLS and CDR2 is YYNGEE. The chain's CDR3 is CASSAGQGSTDTQYF. The CDR3 DNA reads as TGTGCCAGCAGCGCTGGACAGGGTAGCACAGATACGCAGTATTTT.

The chain is built from TRBV28 and TRBJ1-1; D might be TRBD1 (6 bases). V lost 6 bases, J lost 6 bases, and 14 bases lay in between. CDR1 is MDHEN, CDR2 SYDVKM, per germline. This CDR3 has 13 residues. The DNA for the CDR3 is TGTGCCAGCAGCCCAGGGGCAGTCGCTGAAGCTTTCTTT. Protein: CASSPGAVAEAFF.

V and J are TRBV11-2 and TRBJ1-1; D is perhaps TRBD1 (5 bases). V was trimmed by 1 base and J by 0 bases, leaving 6 bases between them. The length of the CDR3 is 14 residues. CDR1 is SGHAT and CDR2 is FQNNGV in the germline V gene. DNA for the CDR3: TGTGCCAGCAGCTTAGCGGGGGTGAACACTGAAGCTTTCTTT. Amino acids: CASSLAGVNTEAFF.

This chain connects TRBV4-1 to TRBJ1-6; D remains unclear. Between the trimmed V and J ends, which lost 1 base and 4 bases, there was a span of 8 bases. The CDR3 contains 15 residues. Germline CDR1 and CDR2: MGHRA and YSYEKL. The CDR3 sequence: CASSQVAGYNSPLHF. As DNA, the CDR3 is TGCGCCAGCAGCCAAGTTGCGGGGTATAATTCACCCCTCCACTTT.